This TCR beta chain appears in the sequencing data of a study of long-term antiretroviral therapy in people with HIV. The germline CDR1 and CDR2 sequences are SGHRS and YFSETQ. With V trimmed by 2 bases and J by 6 bases, 5 bases remained unmatched. CDR3 length: 15 amino acids. The assay used was immunoSEQ (version v3.0), run at survey level. Clones were read by immunoSEQ multiplex PCR, and TCRdb kept only the in-frame ones, dropping some. The repertoire holds 25,000 to 30,000 clones, about 95% seen once, with around 7.9% in the top ten. This clonotype was obtained from a man aged 25-45 years with HIV. The input for sequencing was unsorted PBMCs, taken 5.3 years after starting antiretroviral therapy. The genes are TRBV5-1 and TRBJ2-1, with 10 bases fitting TRBD2. The CDR3 DNA reads TGCGCCAGCAGCTTCCGTAGCGGGGGGTCCAATGAGCAGTTCTTC. Protein product: CASSFRSGGSNEQFF.